This TCR beta chain is drawn from a study of control samples from healthy donors and cancer patients. In germline, CDR1 is KGHSH, CDR2 LQKENI. The CDR3 is 14 residues long. V shed 1 base and J shed 1 base, with 4 bases lying between them. Data came from immunoSEQ multiplex PCR; TCRdb stores just in-frame clones and leaves some out. The sample yields about 410,000 clones, 75% to 95% seen once. This receptor was identified in a man aged 35 to 55 with head and neck cancer. Material for sequencing was PBMCs. The rearrangement links TRBV18 to TRBJ2-2, with D unclear. CDR3 DNA: TGTGCCAGCTCACCACGGGGGAACACCGGGGAGCTGTTTTTT. Translating gives CASSPRGNTGELFF. Looking up the rest from reference TRBV18 and TRBJ2-2 gives the full variable domain: NAGVMQNPRHLVRRRGQEARLRCSPMKGHSHVYWYRQLPEEGLKFMVYLQKENIIDESGMPKERFSAEFPKEGPSILRIQQVVRGDSAAYFCASSPRGNTGELFFGEGSRLTVL.